What follows are 14 T cell receptor beta chains derived from one specimen sequenced in a study of blood T cell repertoires in COVID-19. Profiling relied on immunoSEQ multiplex PCR, and the TCRdb table lists in-frame clones only, not all of them. The data hold about 140,000 clones, with 79% observed a single time. The sample was peripheral blood. The receptors originated from a man in his fifties with active or convalescent COVID-19.

The V and J genes are TRBV15 and TRBJ2-3; D may be TRBD1 (6 bases). CDR3 length: 16 amino acids. Per the germline V gene, CDR1 is LNHNV and CDR2 is YYDKDF (reference sequence). Trimming stripped 3 bases from V and 8 bases from J, with 21 bases between. The CDR3 is CATSSWDTPKGSTQYF. The CDR3 coding sequence is TGTGCCACCAGCAGCTGGGACACCCCAAAGGGGAGTACGCAGTATTTT. Complete variable domain (other parts from reference TRBV15 and TRBJ2-3): DAMVIQNPRYQVTQFGKPVTLSCSQTLNHNVMYWYQQKSSQAPKLLFHYYDKDFNNEADTPDNFQSRRPNTSFCFLDIRSPGLGDTAMYLCATSSWDTPKGSTQYFGPGTRLTVL.

This clone has only one observation. This chain uses TRBV3-1 (or the pseudogene TRBV3-2) with TRBJ2-2, with 11 bases that match TRBD2. CDR3 length: 17 amino acids. With V trimmed by 3 bases and J by 6 bases, 9 bases remained unmatched. Per germline, CDR1 LGHDT and CDR2 YNNKEL (reference sequence). The CDR3 DNA reads TGTGCCAGCAGCCAGCCCACTAGCGGGAGAGTATCCGGGGAGCTGTTTTTT. Encoded protein: CASSQPTSGRVSGELFF.

The rearrangement uses TRBV5-4 and TRBJ2-5; 7 bases line up with TRBD1. The V gene end was trimmed by 0 bases and the J gene end by 4 bases; junction bases not matched to a gene: 3. Germline V gene sequence: CDR1 SGHNT, CDR2 YYREEE (reference sequence). CDR3 length equals 14 residues. CDR3 coding DNA: TGTGCCAGCAGCTTGGGACAGGGTGTAGAGACCCAGTACTTC. As protein: CASSLGQGVETQYF.

The chain employs TRBV5-5 and TRBJ2-5; 10 bases match TRBD1. Trimming at V came to 2 bases and at J to 1 base, leaving 2 bases not matched to a gene. Germline-derived CDR1 and CDR2 are SGHKS and YYEKEE (reference sequence). The CDR3 extends over 15 amino acids. Here the CDR3 reads CASSFRTGGQETQYF. DNA for the CDR3: TGTGCCAGCAGCTTTCGGACAGGGGGCCAAGAGACCCAGTACTTC.

The chain is built from TRBV6-5 and TRBJ2-1; TRBD2 aligns across 11 bases. This CDR3 comprises 15 residues. Germline values: CDR1 MNHEY, CDR2 SVGAGI. With V trimmed by 2 bases and J by 8 bases, 5 bases remained unmatched. The CDR3 loop reads CASSYRVTSGDEQFF. The DNA for the CDR3 is TGTGCCAGCAGTTACAGGGTGACTAGCGGGGATGAGCAGTTCTTC.

The chain has TRBV7-2 and TRBJ2-1; 7 nucleotides agree with TRBD2. CDR1 and CDR2 from the germline V gene are SGHTA and FQGNSA. V shed 5 bases and J 9 bases; nucleotides not matched to a gene: 13. This CDR3 spans 15 amino acids. The CDR3 sequence: CASSALAERELEQFF. The CDR3 DNA reads TGTGCCAGCAGCGCGCTAGCGGAGAGGGAACTTGAGCAGTTCTTC.

This rearrangement joins TRBV5-1 to TRBJ2-1; weak D call: TRBD2 (5 bases). Trimming took 6 bases from V and 1 from J, leaving 26 bases between them. The V gene's germline CDR1 is SGHRS and CDR2 YFSETQ. The length of the CDR3 is 19 residues. In DNA form, the CDR3 reads TGCGCCAGCACAGACGGGGTAGCCGGGAAAGGAAGTTCCTACAATGAGCAGTTCTTC. It is translated as CASTDGVAGKGSSYNEQFF.

This clone was detected only a few times. The chain recombines TRBV10-3 with TRBJ2-7; TRBD2 matches 10 bases. The CDR3 spans 15 residues. The V gene end was trimmed by 6 bases and the J gene end by 0 bases; junction bases not matched to a gene: 5. Germline V gives CDR1 ENHRY, CDR2 SYGVKD. The CDR3 bases are TGTGCCATCAGCCAGCGGGAGGGCCTCTCCTACGAGCAGTACTTC. It specifies CAISQREGLSYEQYF.

V gene TRBV19 combines with J gene TRBJ2-2, with 8 nucleotides matching TRBD1. Germline assignment: CDR1 LNHDA and CDR2 SQIVND (reference sequence). V trimming: 5 bases; J trimming: 7 bases; junction bases outside the gene matches: 6. This CDR3 region has 14 residues. The DNA of the CDR3 is TGTGCCAGTAGTCCAGGGGGCGGAAGCGGGGAGCTGTTTTTT. It translates to CASSPGGGSGELFF. The whole variable domain, filled in from reference TRBV19 and TRBJ2-2, reads DGGITQSPKYLFRKEGQNVTLSCEQNLNHDAMYWYRQDPGQGLRLIYYSQIVNDFQKGDIAEGYSVSREKKESFPLTVTSAQKNPTAFYLCASSPGGGSGELFFGEGSRLTVL.

The chain couples TRBV10-1 to TRBJ2-2; 10 positions agree with TRBD1. V was clipped by 6 bases and J by 7 bases; unmatched bases: 5. Per the germline V gene, CDR1 is WNHNN and CDR2 is SYGVQD (reference sequence). The CDR3 length is 14 residues. CDR3 nucleotide sequence: TGCGCCAGCAGGGCCGGACAGGGGGTCGGGGAGCTGTTTTTT. Its translation: CASRAGQGVGELFF.

The rearrangement links TRBV9 to TRBJ1-1; possibly TRBD1 for D (5 bases). Per germline, CDR1 SGDLS and CDR2 YYNGEE. The CDR3 has 15 amino acids. V gave up 4 bases and J gave up 1 base, with 14 bases separating them. This CDR3 is CASSPRGFSNTEAFF. CDR3 coding DNA: TGTGCCAGCAGCCCCCGGGGGTTTTCGAACACTGAAGCTTTCTTT.

J is TRBJ1-5 and V is TRBV28, with D possibly matching TRBD1 (6 bases). The CDR3 loop spans 16 amino acids. The germline V gene has CDR1 MDHEN and CDR2 SYDVKM. V lost 6 bases to trimming and J lost 5 bases, with 20 bases between them. CDR3 DNA sequence: TGTGCCAGCAGCCACGGGCAGACAGGTCTGTATCAGCCCCAGCATTTT. Translation gives CASSHGQTGLYQPQHF.

V and J are TRBV24-1 and TRBJ2-3; 10 positions match TRBD2. The CDR3 covers 15 residues. V dropped 5 bases and J dropped 4; count of bases not matched to a gene: 5. CDR1 KGHDR and CDR2 SFDVKD come from the germline V gene. The CDR3 loop is CATSVAAGGPDTQYF. The CDR3 bases are TGTGCCACCAGTGTGGCAGCGGGAGGGCCAGATACGCAGTATTTT.

The rearrangement joins TRBV10-3 to TRBJ2-3; D gene unclear. Germline V gene lookup returns CDR1 ENHRY and CDR2 SYGVKD. Trimming took off 6 bases at V and 0 bases at J, with 16 bases between the two ends. This CDR3 has 16 residues. The chain's CDR3 is CAISPLKESSTDTQYF. The CDR3 nucleotides read TGTGCCATCAGCCCATTGAAGGAGAGTAGCACAGATACGCAGTATTTT.